This TCR beta chain originates from a study of blood T cell repertoires in COVID-19. Whole-study context: Samples representing acute and convalescent COVID-19 were sourced from the United States, Italy and Spain. Sources were T cells, B-cell-depleted T cells, or PBMCs; the material itself was cDNA or gDNA.

Authors' data handling: By means of reference gene primer amplification, nucleated cell counts were estimated. The repertoire was sequenced with immunoSEQ multiplex PCR; TCRdb's copy has only in-frame clones and lacks some. The V and J calls and the clone size are those of that table, but D and trimming were determined from the DNA. The sample carries roughly 150,000 clones, 88% recorded once. The specimen sequenced was peripheral blood. The source is a man between 50 and 59 years old who had recovered from COVID-19.

The CDR3 DNA follows: TGTGCCAGCAGCAAGTCAGGGAATAATTCACCCCTCCACTTT. It codes for CASSKSGNNSPLHF. The V gene is TRBV7-9, the J gene TRBJ1-6; D is possibly TRBD1 (5 bases). V lost 5 bases to trimming and J lost 5 bases, with 10 bases between them. The germline gives CDR1 SEHNR, CDR2 FQNEAQ (reference sequence). This CDR3 contains 14 residues.